Below are 15 T cell receptor beta chains sequenced from a single sample in a study of T-cell reconstitution after alpha-beta-depleted transplantation in children. Using unique molecular identifiers, the investigators prepared the TCRbeta library. TCRdb reanalysed the PCR reads using MiXCR and keeps one entry per CDR3 protein. This table has roughly 490,000 distinct CDR3 sequences, about an eighth appearing once. Sequences were derived from PBMCs, mostly from graft donor cells, sampled 180 days after TCRalphabeta/CD19-depleted stem cell transplant. The receptors come from a female patient aged 2-9 years who had a stem cell transplant for aplastic anemia, so the T cells may come from the graft donor.

V gene TRBV12-3 or TRBV12-4 combines with J gene TRBJ2-6; D may correspond to TRBD1 or TRBD2 (5 bases each). Trimming took off 5 bases at V and 0 bases at J, with 17 bases between the two ends. The CDR3 has 18 amino acids. CDR3 protein: CASSPRGRGNSGANVLTF. The CDR3 nucleotides are TGTGCCAGCAGTCCTAGGGGCCGGGGAAACTCTGGGGCCAACGTCCTGACTTTC.

In this sample, this clonotype turned up many times. The chain carries TRBV12-3 or TRBV12-4 and TRBJ1-5, with 9 bases identical to TRBD1. The CDR3 has 15 amino acids. V dropped 3 bases and J dropped 1; count of bases not matched to a gene: 1. For the CDR3, the DNA is TGTGCCAGCAGTTTTACAGGGGGCAGCAATCAGCCCCAGCATTTT. Protein: CASSFTGGSNQPQHF.

The chain uses TRBV15 and TRBJ2-1, with a weak D call TRBD2 (5 bases). In germline, CDR1 is LNHNV, CDR2 YYDKDF (reference sequence). The CDR3 loop spans 12 amino acids. Trimming removed 1 base from V and 7 bases from J, with 5 bases in between. Written as DNA, the CDR3 is TGTGCCACCAGCAGAGGGAGGAATGAGCAGTTCTTC. It codes for CATSRGRNEQFF. The variable domain in full, with the rest retrieved from reference TRBV15 and TRBJ2-1, is DAMVIQNPRYQVTQFGKPVTLSCSQTLNHNVMYWYQQKSSQAPKLLFHYYDKDFNNEADTPDNFQSRRPNTSFCFLDIRSPGLGDTAMYLCATSRGRNEQFFGPGTRLTVL.

This clonotype was observed at least ten times. The V and J genes are TRBV28 and TRBJ2-7, with 13 bases lining up with TRBD2. Germline trimming cut 4 bases from V and 2 bases from J; bases unmatched to any gene: 17. Per germline, CDR1 MDHEN and CDR2 SYDVKM. The CDR3 sequence is 20 residues long. CDR3 protein: CASSSLPGLAGYQGPYEQYF. The CDR3, as DNA: TGTGCCAGCAGTTCCTTACCGGGACTAGCGGGATACCAAGGCCCCTACGAGCAGTACTTC.

This clonotype was recorded only once. The chain has TRBV11-1 and TRBJ2-3; TRBD2 is a possible D gene (6 bases). CDR3 length: 18 amino acids. Germline-derived CDR1 and CDR2 are SGHAT and FQDESV (reference sequence). Between the trimmed V and J ends, which lost 5 bases and 4 bases, there was a span of 25 bases. CDR3 DNA: TGTGCCAGCAGCCCCCGCCGCGGCGGGACGATGGGCCCAGATACGCAGTATTTT. Its protein product is CASSPRRGGTMGPDTQYF.

This clonotype was counted many times. The chain recombines TRBV12-3 or TRBV12-4 with TRBJ2-7; TRBD1 is a possible D gene (6 bases). V lost 6 bases, J lost 0 bases, and 9 bases lay in between. There are 13 residues in the CDR3. This CDR3 reads CASSKDSSYEQYV. The CDR3 DNA sequence: TGTGCCAGCAGCAAGGACAGCTCCTACGAGCAGTACGTC.

The chain joins TRBV5-1 to TRBJ2-5; D remains unclear. The germline V gene encodes CDR1 SGHRS and CDR2 YFSETQ. The V gene lost 1 base and the J gene lost 2 bases, with 12 bases spanning the gap. This CDR3 has 15 residues. The CDR3 reads CASSLHRPPQETQYF. CDR3 DNA sequence: TGCGCCAGCAGCTTGCACCGACCGCCACAAGAGACCCAGTACTTC.

This clonotype has only one observation. CDR3 DNA: TGTGCCAGCACCCACCTCCGGACAGGGGTTACAGATACGCAGTATTTT. It translates to CASTHLRTGVTDTQYF. V is TRBV7-9 and J is TRBJ2-3; 9 bases agree with TRBD1. Losses at the gene ends were 7 bases for V and 3 bases for J; bases not matched to a gene: 11. CDR1 SEHNR and CDR2 FQNEAQ come from the germline V gene (reference sequence). The CDR3 totals 16 residues.

In its sample, this clonotype was seen a few times. This chain uses TRBV20-1 with TRBJ2-2; 8 bases are a match to TRBD2. Germline V CDR1 and CDR2: DFQATT, SNEGSKA (reference sequence). V was clipped by 6 bases and J by 4 bases; unmatched bases: 10. This CDR3 comprises 15 residues. The CDR3 sequence is CSAGTSGSITGELFF. Here the CDR3 DNA reads TGCAGTGCCGGTACTAGCGGTAGTATCACCGGGGAGCTGTTTTTT.

This clonotype was seen only a few times. This sequence joins TRBV5-1 and TRBJ2-7; TRBD1 aligns across 8 bases. The CDR3 sequence is 14 residues long. CDR1 and CDR2 (germline): SGHRS, YFSETQ. J gave up 2 bases and V 0 bases, and 1 base lay outside the gene matches. The CDR3 loop reads CASSLARGPYEQYF. DNA for the CDR3: TGCGCCAGCAGCTTGGCCAGGGGGCCCTACGAGCAGTACTTC. Combining the CDR3 with reference TRBV5-1 and TRBJ2-7 gives the whole variable domain KAGVTQTPRYLIKTRGQQVTLSCSPISGHRSVSWYQQTPGQGLQFLFEYFSETQRNKGNFPGRFSGRQFSNSRSEMNVSTLELGDSALYLCASSLARGPYEQYFGPGTRLTVT.

The genes are TRBV18 and TRBJ1-1; D is unresolved. CDR3 length equals 12 residues. With 3 bases removed from V and 7 bases from J, the gap between germline ends came to 9 bases. Germline V gene lookup returns CDR1 KGHSH and CDR2 LQKENI. The DNA of the CDR3 is TGTGCCAGCTCACCCCGGGCGGGTGAAGCTTTCTTT. Its translation: CASSPRAGEAFF.

This clonotype was counted at least ten times. The chain couples TRBV21-1 to TRBJ2-5. TRBV21-1 is noted as a pseudogene. The CDR3 spans 15 residues. In DNA form, the CDR3 reads TGTGCCAGCAGCAGAGCGGGAGATGAAGAAGAGACCCAGTACTTC. Its protein is CASSRAGDEEETQYF.

This clonotype was counted only a few times. The chain combines TRBV20-1 with TRBJ2-4, with no clear D. The CDR3 contains 14 residues. Germline V gene lookup returns CDR1 DFQATT and CDR2 SNEGSKA (reference sequence). The V and J ends lost 5 bases and 9 bases respectively, with 20 bases between them. CDR3 sequence reads: CSASPGWGLGIQYF. The CDR3 DNA reads as TGCAGTGCTTCCCCGGGTTGGGGTTTGGGCATTCAGTACTTC.

The rearrangement uses TRBV11-1 and TRBJ2-7, with 12 bases lining up with TRBD2. CDR1 and CDR2 from the germline V gene are SGHAT and FQDESV (reference sequence). The V and J ends lost 4 bases and 2 bases, in that order; junction bases with no gene match: 12. This CDR3 has 18 residues. DNA of the CDR3: TGTGCCAGCAGCTCCACCCCCGGACTAGCGGGGCTACCCTACGAGCAGTACTTC. It translates to CASSSTPGLAGLPYEQYF.

This clonotype has a handful of counts. V gene TRBV5-1 combines with J gene TRBJ1-6; D is ambiguous. The CDR3 is made up of 18 amino acids. CDR1 is SGHRS and CDR2 is YFSETQ in the germline V gene. The V end was cut by 2 bases, the J end by 0 bases, with 15 bases between. The CDR3 reads CASSFHGRPSSYNSPLHF. The CDR3 region has the DNA TGCGCCAGCAGCTTCCATGGCAGGCCGAGCTCCTATAATTCACCCCTCCACTTT.